What follows is one T cell receptor beta chain and its context. This specimen belongs to a study of T cell responses to AZD1222 COVID-19 vaccine. Only in-frame clones appear in the TCRdb table, and some are missing; sequencing was by immunoSEQ multiplex PCR. The table lists some 150,000 clones, approximately 88% of them singletons. Source: peripheral blood, taken on day 0 of AZD1222 vaccination. This receptor was identified in an adult in good health.

The CDR3 sequence is CASTQDGNNSPLHF. The CDR3, as DNA: TGTGCCAGCACCCAGGACGGTAATAATTCACCCCTCCACTTT. The chain combines TRBV6-6 with TRBJ1-6; D unclear. Germline values: CDR1 MNHNY, CDR2 SVGAGI (reference sequence). Trimming stripped 7 bases from V and 5 bases from J, with 12 bases between. CDR3 length: 14 residues.